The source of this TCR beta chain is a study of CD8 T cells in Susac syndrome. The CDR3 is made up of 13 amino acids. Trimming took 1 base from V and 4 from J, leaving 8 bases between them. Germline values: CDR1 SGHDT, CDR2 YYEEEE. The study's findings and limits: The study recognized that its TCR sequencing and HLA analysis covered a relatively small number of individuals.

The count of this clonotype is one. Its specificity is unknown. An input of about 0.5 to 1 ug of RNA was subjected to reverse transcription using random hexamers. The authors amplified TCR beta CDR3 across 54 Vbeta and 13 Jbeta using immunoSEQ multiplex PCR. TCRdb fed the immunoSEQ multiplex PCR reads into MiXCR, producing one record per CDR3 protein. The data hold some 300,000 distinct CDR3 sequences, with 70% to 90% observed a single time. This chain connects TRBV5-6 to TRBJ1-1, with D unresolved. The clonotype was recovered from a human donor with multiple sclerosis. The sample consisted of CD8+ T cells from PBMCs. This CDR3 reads CASSLWRATEAFF. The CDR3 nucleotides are TGTGCCAGCAGCTTGTGGAGGGCCACTGAAGCTTTCTTT. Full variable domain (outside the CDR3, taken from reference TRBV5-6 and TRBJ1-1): DAGVTQSPTHLIKTRGQQVTLRCSPKSGHDTVSWYQQALGQGPQFIFQYYEEEERQRGNFPDRFSGHQFPNYSSELNVNALLLGDSALYLCASSLWRATEAFFGQGTRLTVV.